The following is a TCR beta chain sequence with its context. The data originate from a study of blood T cell repertoires in COVID-19. The V gene lost 1 base and the J gene lost 0 bases, with 10 bases spanning the gap. Germline V gene lookup returns CDR1 SEHNR and CDR2 FQNEAQ (reference sequence). This CDR3 spans 17 amino acids. As handled by the study authors: Reference gene primer amplification gave nucleated cell count estimates. TCRdb's copy holds only in-frame clones and misses some; the assay was immunoSEQ multiplex PCR. For V, J and clone size, that table is used; D and trimming come from the DNA. The sample holds 300,000 or so clones; about nine tenths are singletons and the top ten take less than 3.5%.

The chain combines TRBV7-9 with TRBJ2-6; D may be TRBD1 (5 bases). The sequenced sample consisted of peripheral blood. The TCR was taken from a woman aged 30 to 39 with COVID-19, enrolled during active disease. The CDR3 here is CASSLGTGISGANVLTF. The CDR3 region has the DNA TGTGCCAGCAGCTTAGGAACAGGCATCTCTGGGGCCAACGTCCTGACTTTC.